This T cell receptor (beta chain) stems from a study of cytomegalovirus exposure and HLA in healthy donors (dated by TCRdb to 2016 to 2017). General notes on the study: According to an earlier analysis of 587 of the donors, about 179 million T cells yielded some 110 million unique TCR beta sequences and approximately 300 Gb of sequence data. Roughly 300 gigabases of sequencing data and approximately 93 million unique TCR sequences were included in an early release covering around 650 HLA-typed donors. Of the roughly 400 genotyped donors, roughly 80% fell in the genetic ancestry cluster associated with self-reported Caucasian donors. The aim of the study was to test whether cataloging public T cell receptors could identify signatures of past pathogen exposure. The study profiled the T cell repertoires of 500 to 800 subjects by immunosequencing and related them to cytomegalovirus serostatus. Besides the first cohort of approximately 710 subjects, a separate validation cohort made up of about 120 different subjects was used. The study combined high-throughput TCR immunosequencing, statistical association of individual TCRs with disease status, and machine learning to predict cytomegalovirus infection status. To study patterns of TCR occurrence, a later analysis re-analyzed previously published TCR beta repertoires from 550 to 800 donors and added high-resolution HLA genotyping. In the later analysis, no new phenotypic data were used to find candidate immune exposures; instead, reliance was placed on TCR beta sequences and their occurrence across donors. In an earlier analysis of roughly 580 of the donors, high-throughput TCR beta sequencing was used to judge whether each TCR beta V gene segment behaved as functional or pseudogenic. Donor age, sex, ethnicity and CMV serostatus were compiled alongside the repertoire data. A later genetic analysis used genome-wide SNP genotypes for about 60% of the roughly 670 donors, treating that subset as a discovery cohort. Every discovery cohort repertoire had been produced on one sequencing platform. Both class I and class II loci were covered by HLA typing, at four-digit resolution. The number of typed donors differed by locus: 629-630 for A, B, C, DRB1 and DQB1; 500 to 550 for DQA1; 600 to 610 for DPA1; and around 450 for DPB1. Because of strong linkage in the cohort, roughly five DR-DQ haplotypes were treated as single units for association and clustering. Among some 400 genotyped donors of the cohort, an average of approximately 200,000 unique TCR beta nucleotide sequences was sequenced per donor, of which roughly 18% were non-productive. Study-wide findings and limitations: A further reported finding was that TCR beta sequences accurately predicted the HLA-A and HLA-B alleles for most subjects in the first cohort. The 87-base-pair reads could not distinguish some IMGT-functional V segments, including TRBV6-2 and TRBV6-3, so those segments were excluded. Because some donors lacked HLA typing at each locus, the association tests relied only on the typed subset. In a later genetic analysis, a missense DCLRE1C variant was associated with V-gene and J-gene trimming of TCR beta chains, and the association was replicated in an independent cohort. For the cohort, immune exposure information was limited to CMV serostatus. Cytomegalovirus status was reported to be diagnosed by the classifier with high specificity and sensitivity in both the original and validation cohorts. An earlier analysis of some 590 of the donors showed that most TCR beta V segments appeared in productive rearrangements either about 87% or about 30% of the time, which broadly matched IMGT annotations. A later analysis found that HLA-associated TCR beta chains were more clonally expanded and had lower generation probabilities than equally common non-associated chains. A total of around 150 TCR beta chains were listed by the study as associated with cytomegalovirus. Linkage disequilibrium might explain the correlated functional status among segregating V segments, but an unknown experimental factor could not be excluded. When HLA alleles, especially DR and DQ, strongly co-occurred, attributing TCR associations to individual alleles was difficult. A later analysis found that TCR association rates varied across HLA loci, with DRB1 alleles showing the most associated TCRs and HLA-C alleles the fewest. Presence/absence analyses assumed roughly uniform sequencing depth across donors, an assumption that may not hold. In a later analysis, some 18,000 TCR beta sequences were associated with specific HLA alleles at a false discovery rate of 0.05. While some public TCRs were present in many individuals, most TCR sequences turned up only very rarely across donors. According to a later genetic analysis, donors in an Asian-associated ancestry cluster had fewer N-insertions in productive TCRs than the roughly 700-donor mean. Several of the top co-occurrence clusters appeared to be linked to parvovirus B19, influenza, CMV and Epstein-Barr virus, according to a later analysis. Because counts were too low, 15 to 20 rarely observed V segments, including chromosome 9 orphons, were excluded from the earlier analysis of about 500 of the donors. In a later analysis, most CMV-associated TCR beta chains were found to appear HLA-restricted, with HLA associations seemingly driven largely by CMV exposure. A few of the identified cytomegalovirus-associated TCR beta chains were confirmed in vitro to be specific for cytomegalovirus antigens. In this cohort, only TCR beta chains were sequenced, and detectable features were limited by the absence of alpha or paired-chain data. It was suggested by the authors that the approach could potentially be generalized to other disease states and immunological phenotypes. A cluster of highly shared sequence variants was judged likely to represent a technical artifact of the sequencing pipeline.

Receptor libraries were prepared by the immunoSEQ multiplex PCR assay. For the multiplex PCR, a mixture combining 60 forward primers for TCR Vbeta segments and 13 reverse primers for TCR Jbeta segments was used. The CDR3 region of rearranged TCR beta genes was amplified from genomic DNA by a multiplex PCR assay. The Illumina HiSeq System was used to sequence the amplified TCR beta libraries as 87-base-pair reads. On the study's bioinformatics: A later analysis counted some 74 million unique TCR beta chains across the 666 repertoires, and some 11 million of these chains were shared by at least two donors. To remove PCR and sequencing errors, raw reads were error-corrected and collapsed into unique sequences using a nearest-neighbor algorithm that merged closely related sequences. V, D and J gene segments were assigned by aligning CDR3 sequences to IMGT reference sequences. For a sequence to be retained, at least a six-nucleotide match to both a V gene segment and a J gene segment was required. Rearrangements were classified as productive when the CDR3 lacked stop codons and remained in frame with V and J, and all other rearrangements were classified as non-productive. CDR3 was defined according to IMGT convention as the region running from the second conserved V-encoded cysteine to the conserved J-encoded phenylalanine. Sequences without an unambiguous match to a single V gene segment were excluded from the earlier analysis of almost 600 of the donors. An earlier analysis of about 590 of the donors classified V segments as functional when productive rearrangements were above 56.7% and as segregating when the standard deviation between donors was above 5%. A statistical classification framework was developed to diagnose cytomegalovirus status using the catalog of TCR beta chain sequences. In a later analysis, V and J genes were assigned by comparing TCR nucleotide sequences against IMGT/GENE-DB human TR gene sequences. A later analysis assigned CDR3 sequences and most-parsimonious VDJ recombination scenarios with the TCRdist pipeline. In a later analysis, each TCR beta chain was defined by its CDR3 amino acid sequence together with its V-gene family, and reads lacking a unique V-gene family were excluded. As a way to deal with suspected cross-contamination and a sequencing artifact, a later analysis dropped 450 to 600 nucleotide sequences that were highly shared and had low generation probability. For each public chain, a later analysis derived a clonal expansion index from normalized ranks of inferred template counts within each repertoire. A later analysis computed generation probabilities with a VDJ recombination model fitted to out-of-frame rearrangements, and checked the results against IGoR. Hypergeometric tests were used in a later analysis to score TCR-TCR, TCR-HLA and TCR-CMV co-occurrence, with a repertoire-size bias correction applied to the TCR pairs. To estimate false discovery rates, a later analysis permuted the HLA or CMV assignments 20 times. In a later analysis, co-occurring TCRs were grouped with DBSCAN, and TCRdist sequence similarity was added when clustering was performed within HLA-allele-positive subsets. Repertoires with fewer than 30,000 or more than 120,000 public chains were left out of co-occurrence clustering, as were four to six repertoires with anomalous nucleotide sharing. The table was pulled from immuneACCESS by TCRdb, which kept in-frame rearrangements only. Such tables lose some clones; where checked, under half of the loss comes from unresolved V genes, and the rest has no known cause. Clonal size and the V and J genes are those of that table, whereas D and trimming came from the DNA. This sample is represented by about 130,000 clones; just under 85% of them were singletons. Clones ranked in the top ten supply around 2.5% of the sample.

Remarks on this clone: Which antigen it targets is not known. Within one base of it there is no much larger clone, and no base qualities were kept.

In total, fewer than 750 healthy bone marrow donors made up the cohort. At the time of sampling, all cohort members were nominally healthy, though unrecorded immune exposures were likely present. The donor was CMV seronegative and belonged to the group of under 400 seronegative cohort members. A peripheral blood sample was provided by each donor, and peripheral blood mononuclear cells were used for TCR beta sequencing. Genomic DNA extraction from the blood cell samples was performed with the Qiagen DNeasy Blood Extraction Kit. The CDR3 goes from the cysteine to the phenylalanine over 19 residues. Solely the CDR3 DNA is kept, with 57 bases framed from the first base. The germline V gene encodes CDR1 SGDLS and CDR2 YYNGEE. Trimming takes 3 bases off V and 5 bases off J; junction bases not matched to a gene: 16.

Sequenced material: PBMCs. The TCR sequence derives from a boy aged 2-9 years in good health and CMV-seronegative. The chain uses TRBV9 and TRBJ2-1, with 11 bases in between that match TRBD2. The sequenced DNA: TGTGCCAGCAGCGACCCCAAGGGACTAGCGGTCAGACGGGACAATGAGCAGTTCTTC. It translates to CASSDPKGLAVRRDNEQFF.